A selection of T cell receptor beta chains follows, all from one sample in a study of cytomegalovirus exposure and HLA in healthy donors. Some clones are missing from TCRdb's copy, which holds only in-frame ones; the method was immunoSEQ multiplex PCR. This table holds 90,000 to 120,000 clones, under 80% found once. The sequenced material came from PBMCs. These receptors were collected from a woman aged 40 to 50 in good health and CMV-seropositive. Both conserved end residues are part of each CDR3. D genes are given only for firm matches. Part of the rows lack a size; the others show once, few, many or a class for expanded clones.

V	D	J	size	DNA	CDR3
TRBV30	NA	TRBJ1-4	NA	TGTGCCTGGAGTGGACAGTATAATGAAAAACTGTTTTTT	CAWSGQYNEKLFF
TRBV29-1	NA	TRBJ2-2	NA	TGCAGCGGGGGCCAGAACACCGGGGAGCTGTTTTTT	CSGGQNTGELFF
TRBV7-6	NA	TRBJ2-7	once	TGTGCCAGCAGCTTAGCATTACGACAAGCCATTTTTGACGAGCAGTACTTC	CASSLALRQAIFDEQYF
TRBV4-3	TRBD2	TRBJ2-7	NA	TGCGCCAGCAGCCAAAGGGTACTAGCGGGGGGCGAGCAGTACTTC	CASSQRVLAGGEQYF
TRBV30	TRBD1	TRBJ1-1	NA	TGTGCCTGGATAGGGGGCTGGTCTGAAGCTTTCTTT	CAWIGGWSEAFF
TRBV15	TRBD1	TRBJ2-5	NA	TGTGCCACCAGCGGACAGGGGGGAGAAGGGACCCAGTACTTC	CATSGQGGEGTQYF
TRBV5-4	TRBD1	TRBJ2-1	NA	TGTGCCAGCAGCTTGGAAAAGGGGGCGAAATACAATGAGCAGTTCTTC	CASSLEKGAKYNEQFF
TRBV6-5	TRBD1	TRBJ1-2	few	TGTGCCAGCAGCCCACAGGGGCTAGGCTACACCTTC	CASSPQGLGYTF
TRBV30	NA	TRBJ1-1	NA	TGTGCCTGGAGTGTAGGGGCCGATGCTTTCTTT	CAWSVGADAFF
TRBV7-8	NA	TRBJ2-7	NA	TGTGCCAGCAGCTTAGGGGGGGGCACCTACGAGCAGTACTTC	CASSLGGGTYEQYF
TRBV27	TRBD1	TRBJ2-7	NA	TGTGCCAGCAGCCCGACAGGGGGCGGGTACGAGCAGTACTTC	CASSPTGGGYEQYF
TRBV4-3	NA	TRBJ2-5	few	TGCGCCAGCAGCCAAGATCTCCTCGGAAGGGGTAACAGGGCCCACTTC	CASSQDLLGRGNRAHF
TRBV2	NA	TRBJ1-1	NA	TGTGCCAGCAGTAAGACAGTTAGGAACACTGAAGCTTTCTTT	CASSKTVRNTEAFF
TRBV5-8	NA	TRBJ2-7	few	TGTGCCAGCAGCCCTAAGGGGGACGGACCCTACGAGCAGTACTTC	CASSPKGDGPYEQYF
TRBV4-1	TRBD1	TRBJ1-5	NA	TGCGCCAGCAGCCCGGGACAGTTCAATCAGCCCCAGCATTTT	CASSPGQFNQPQHF
TRBV5-1	TRBD2	TRBJ2-3	few	TGCGCCAGCAGCGTAGTTGCGGGGGGGGCAGATACGCAGTATTTT	CASSVVAGGADTQYF
TRBV25-1	NA	TRBJ1-6	NA	TGTGCCAGCAGTGGGAGTTATAATTCACCCCTCCACTTT	CASSGSYNSPLHF
TRBV6-5	NA	TRBJ2-7	NA	TGTGCCAGCCGCGGGGCCTACGAGCAGTACTTC	CASRGAYEQYF
TRBV4-1	TRBD2	TRBJ2-2	NA	TGCGCCAGCAGCCAAGTACTAGCGGGGGGGGTCTCCGGGGAGCTGTTTTTT	CASSQVLAGGVSGELFF
TRBV9	TRBD1	TRBJ2-5	NA	TGTGCCAGCAGCCTGGGCGGGACAGGGGATTACGAGACCCAGTACTTC	CASSLGGTGDYETQYF
TRBV29-1	TRBD1	TRBJ1-2	few	TGCAGCGCCTCAACAGGGGGAGACTATGGCTACACCTTC	CSASTGGDYGYTF
TRBV10-1	NA	TRBJ2-3	NA	TGCGCCAGCAGTGAAGGATTAGCTACAAATACGCAGTATTTT	CASSEGLATNTQYF
TRBV4-3	NA	TRBJ1-1	once	TGCGCCAGCAGCCAAGATGCCAGGAACACTGAAGCTTTCTTT	CASSQDARNTEAFF
TRBV5-6	NA	TRBJ1-1	NA	TGTGCCAGCAGCTTGGGTCCTCGAAAGGAGGCGACTGAAGCTTTCTTT	CASSLGPRKEATEAFF
TRBV11-2	NA	TRBJ1-4	NA	TGTGCCAGCAGCTTAGACCAGTCCGGAGGACTGTTTTTT	CASSLDQSGGLFF
TRBV30	NA	TRBJ1-5	NA	TGTGCCTGGAGTGTACAATGGGACAAAAATCAGCCCCAGCATTTT	CAWSVQWDKNQPQHF
TRBV19	TRBD1	TRBJ1-1	NA	TGTGCCACCGTGACAGGGGGACAGGAAGCTTTCTTT	CATVTGGQEAFF
TRBV2	NA	TRBJ1-2	NA	TGTGCCAGCAGTGAGGGACATTTGCTCTATGGCTACACCTTC	CASSEGHLLYGYTF
TRBV18	NA	TRBJ1-4	NA	TGTGCCAGCTCAGACCGGCGGGGGGCCGAACTGTTTTTT	CASSDRRGAELFF
TRBV19	TRBD1	TRBJ1-5	NA	TGTGCCAGTAGTATTAGGGGACAGGGCAGACAGCCCCAGCATTTT	CASSIRGQGRQPQHF
TRBV2	NA	TRBJ2-3	once	TGTGCCAGCAGTCCAGGACAGACCACAGATACGCAGTATTTT	CASSPGQTTDTQYF
TRBV5-1	NA	TRBJ2-2	once	TGCGCCAGCAGCCCAAATACAGGGGGGGACACCGGGGAGCTGTTTTTT	CASSPNTGGDTGELFF
TRBV6-5	TRBD1	TRBJ2-3	NA	TGTGCCAGCAGTCAAGGACAGGGGGCTTTAGATACGCAGTATTTT	CASSQGQGALDTQYF
TRBV7-2	TRBD1	TRBJ1-5	NA	TGTGCCAGCAGCTTTTCGGACAGGGTAAACAATCAGCCCCAGCATTTT	CASSFSDRVNNQPQHF
TRBV6-1	TRBD2	TRBJ2-5	NA	TGTGCCAGCAGTATGGGACTAGCGTTAGAAGAGACCCAGTACTTC	CASSMGLALEETQYF
TRBV5-1	TRBD1	TRBJ2-5	once	TGCGCCAGCAGCTTTGGACTTTTCCGGACAGGGGGTTCAGAGACCCAGTACTTC	CASSFGLFRTGGSETQYF
TRBV19	NA	TRBJ1-1	NA	TGTGCCAGTACCGGGAGAGTAGCTTTCTTT	CASTGRVAFF
TRBV30	TRBD1	TRBJ2-5	NA	TGTGCCTGGAGTTGGACAGGGGAAGAGACCCAGTACTTC	CAWSWTGEETQYF
TRBV5-4	NA	TRBJ1-5	NA	TGTGCCAGCAGCTTGGACAACCAGCCCCAGCATTTT	CASSLDNQPQHF
TRBV18	TRBD2	TRBJ2-2	few	TGTGCCAGCTCACCGGTAGCACTAGCGGGGACCGGGGAGCTGTTTTTT	CASSPVALAGTGELFF
TRBV2	NA	TRBJ1-4	NA	TGTGCCAGCAGACCAGGGACAACTAATGAAAAACTGTTTTTT	CASRPGTTNEKLFF
TRBV18	NA	TRBJ1-6	NA	TGTGCCAGCTCACCCCGGAGCTCCTATAATTCACCCCTCCACTTT	CASSPRSSYNSPLHF
TRBV4-1	NA	TRBJ1-2	NA	TGCGCCAGCAGCCTCAGCGGGACAAGAGAGAACTATGGCTACACCTTC	CASSLSGTRENYGYTF
TRBV5-1	NA	TRBJ2-7	NA	TGCGCCAGCAGCTTCCCCGGGAGCGACGAGCAGTACTTC	CASSFPGSDEQYF
TRBV7-3	TRBD1	TRBJ2-3	NA	TGTGCCAGCAGCTCTACAGGGGTTCGCACAGATACGCAGTATTTT	CASSSTGVRTDTQYF
TRBV5-4	TRBD1	TRBJ1-3	few	TGTGCCAGCAGCTTAACAGGGGGCAACACCATATATTTT	CASSLTGGNTIYF
TRBV18	TRBD2	TRBJ2-5	NA	TGTGCCACCTCCGGGACTAGGGAGACCCAGTACTTC	CATSGTRETQYF
TRBV5-1	TRBD1	TRBJ2-1	NA	TGCGCCAGCAGCTTGGGGGACAGGGGATCCAATGAGCAGTTCTTC	CASSLGDRGSNEQFF
TRBV27	NA	TRBJ2-7	NA	TGTGCCAGCAGTTTAAGCGGACGGATGACCTACGAGCAGTACTTC	CASSLSGRMTYEQYF
TRBV5-1	TRBD1	TRBJ1-2	NA	TGCGCCAGCAGCCCCGGACAGGCCTATGGCTACACCTTC	CASSPGQAYGYTF
TRBV7-2	NA	TRBJ2-1	few	TGTGCCAGCAGCTTATCAGTAGCCTCCTACAATGAGCAGTTCTTC	CASSLSVASYNEQFF